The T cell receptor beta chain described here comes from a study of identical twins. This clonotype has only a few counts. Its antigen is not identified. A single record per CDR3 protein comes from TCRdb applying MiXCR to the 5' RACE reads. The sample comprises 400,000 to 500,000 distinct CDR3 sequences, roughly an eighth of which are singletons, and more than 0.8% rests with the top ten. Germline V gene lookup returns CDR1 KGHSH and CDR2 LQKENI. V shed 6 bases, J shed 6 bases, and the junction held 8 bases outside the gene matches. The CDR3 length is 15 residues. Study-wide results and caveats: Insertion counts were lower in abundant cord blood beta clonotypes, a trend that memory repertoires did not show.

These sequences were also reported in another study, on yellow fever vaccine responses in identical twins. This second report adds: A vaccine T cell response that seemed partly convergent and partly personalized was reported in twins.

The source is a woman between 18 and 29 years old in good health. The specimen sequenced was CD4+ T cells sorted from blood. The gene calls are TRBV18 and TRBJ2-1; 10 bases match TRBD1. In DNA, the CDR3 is TGTGCCAGCTCCCCTCGACAGGGGGCGTTCAATGAGCAGTTCTTC. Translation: CASSPRQGAFNEQFF.